This TCR beta chain was documented in a study of blood T cell repertoires in COVID-19. Study as a whole: From the United States, Italy and Spain came samples of acute and convalescent COVID-19. PBMCs, B-cell-depleted T cells, or T cells provided the cDNA or gDNA that made up the material.

Source study methods: Counts of nucleated cells, estimated from reference gene primer amplification, were obtained. Repertoires were generated with immunoSEQ multiplex PCR, while TCRdb's copy carries only in-frame clones and drops some. That table gives V, J and clone size, and the DNA gave D and trimming. The sample records some 200,000 clones, 80% to 90% being singletons. The CDR3 has 15 residues. Germline-derived CDR1 and CDR2 are LGHDT and YNNKEL (reference sequence). Trimming at V came to 4 bases and at J to 3 bases, leaving 2 bases not matched to a gene. The material sequenced was peripheral blood. The chain uses TRBV3-1 (or the pseudogene TRBV3-2) and TRBJ2-1, with 11 bases fitting TRBD2. The sequence derives from a man at least 80 years old with acute or convalescent COVID-19. Here the CDR3 reads CASSLTSGSYNEQFF. In nucleotides, the CDR3 is TGTGCCAGCAGCCTAACTAGCGGGAGCTACAATGAGCAGTTCTTC.